This section outlines one T cell receptor beta chain sequence together with its context. Its antigen remains unidentified. This sample was taken from a study of cytomegalovirus exposure and HLA in healthy donors. Study-wide results and caveats: A few chains linked to CMV were shown in vitro to be specific for CMV antigens. The authors enumerated 150 to 200 TCR beta chains as linked to cytomegalovirus. Most TCR sequences showed up rarely, but some public TCRs showed up in many donors.

From the 120-subject validation cohort, which was separate from the roughly 700-subject first cohort, the donors were drawn. This CDR3 spans 15 amino acids. The V gene end was trimmed by 6 bases and the J gene end by 8 bases; junction bases not matched to a gene: 9. Per germline, CDR1 MNHEY and CDR2 SMNVEV (reference sequence). TCRdb's copy holds only in-frame clones and misses some; the assay was immunoSEQ multiplex PCR. The sample has approximately 150,000 clones; roughly 87% are singletons. The V and J genes are TRBV27 and TRBJ2-3; 12 nucleotides agree with TRBD2. Sequencing used PBMCs. The sequence was obtained from a man between 18 and 35 years old in good health and CMV-seropositive. The DNA for the CDR3 is TGTGCCAGCAGCCGACTAGCGGGGGACCTGGGTACGCAGTATTTT. Its protein product is CASSRLAGDLGTQYF.